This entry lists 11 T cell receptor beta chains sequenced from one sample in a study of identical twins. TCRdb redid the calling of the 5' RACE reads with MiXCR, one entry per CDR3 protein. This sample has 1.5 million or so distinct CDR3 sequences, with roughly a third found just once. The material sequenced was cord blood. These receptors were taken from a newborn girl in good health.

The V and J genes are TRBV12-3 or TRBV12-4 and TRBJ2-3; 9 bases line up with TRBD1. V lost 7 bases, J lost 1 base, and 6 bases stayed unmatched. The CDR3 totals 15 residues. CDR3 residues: CASTTGGWGTDTQYF. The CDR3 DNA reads TGTGCCAGCACCACAGGGGGCTGGGGCACAGATACGCAGTATTTT.

CDR3 DNA sequence: TGTGCCAGCAGCCAAGACCCACGACCCAAAGAGACCCAGTACTTC. This codes for CASSQDPRPKETQYF. This chain links TRBV3-1 with TRBJ2-5; unclear D gene. CDR3 size: 15 residues. Trimming pared 0 bases from V and 3 bases from J, leaving 11 bases between. Looked up from germline, CDR1 is LGHDT and CDR2 is YNNKEL (reference sequence).

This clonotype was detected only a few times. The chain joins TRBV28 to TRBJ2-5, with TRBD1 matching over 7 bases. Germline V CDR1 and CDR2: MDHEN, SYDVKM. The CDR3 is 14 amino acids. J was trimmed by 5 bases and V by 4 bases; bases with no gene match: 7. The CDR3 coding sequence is TGTGCCAGCAGTTCCCCGACAGGGTCGGAGACCCAGTACTTC. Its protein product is CASSSPTGSETQYF.

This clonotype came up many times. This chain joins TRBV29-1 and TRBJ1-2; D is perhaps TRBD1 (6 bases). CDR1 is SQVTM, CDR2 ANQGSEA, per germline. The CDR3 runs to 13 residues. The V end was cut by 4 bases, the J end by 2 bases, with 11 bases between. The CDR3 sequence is CSVAKGQNYGYTF. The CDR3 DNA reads TGCAGCGTTGCTAAGGGACAAAACTATGGCTACACCTTC.

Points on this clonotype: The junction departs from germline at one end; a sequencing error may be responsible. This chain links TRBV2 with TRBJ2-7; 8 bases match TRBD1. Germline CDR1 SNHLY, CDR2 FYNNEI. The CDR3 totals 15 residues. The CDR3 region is CASSTGQGGYNERYF. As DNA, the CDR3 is TGTGCCAGCAGTACTGGACAGGGTGGCTACAATGAGCGGTACTTC.

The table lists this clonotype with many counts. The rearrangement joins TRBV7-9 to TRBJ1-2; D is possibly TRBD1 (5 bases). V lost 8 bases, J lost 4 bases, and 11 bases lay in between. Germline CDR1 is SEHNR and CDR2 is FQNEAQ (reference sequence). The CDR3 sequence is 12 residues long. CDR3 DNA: TGTGCCAGCCGTGGGGGGGGCTATGGCTACACCTTC. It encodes CASRGGGYGYTF.

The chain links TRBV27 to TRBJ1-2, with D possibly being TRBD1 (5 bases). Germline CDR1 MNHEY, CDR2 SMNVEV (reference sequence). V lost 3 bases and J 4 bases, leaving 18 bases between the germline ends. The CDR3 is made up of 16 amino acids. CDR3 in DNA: TGTGCCAGCAGTTTGAGGGGTTTAGACGGCCCCTATGGCTACACCTTC. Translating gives CASSLRGLDGPYGYTF.

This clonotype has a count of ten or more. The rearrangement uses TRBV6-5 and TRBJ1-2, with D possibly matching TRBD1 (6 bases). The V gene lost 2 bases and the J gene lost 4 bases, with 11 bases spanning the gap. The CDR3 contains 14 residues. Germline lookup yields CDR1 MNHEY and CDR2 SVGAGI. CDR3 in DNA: TGTGCCAGCAGTTACGGGGGCTCGCGCTATGGCTACACCTTC. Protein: CASSYGGSRYGYTF.

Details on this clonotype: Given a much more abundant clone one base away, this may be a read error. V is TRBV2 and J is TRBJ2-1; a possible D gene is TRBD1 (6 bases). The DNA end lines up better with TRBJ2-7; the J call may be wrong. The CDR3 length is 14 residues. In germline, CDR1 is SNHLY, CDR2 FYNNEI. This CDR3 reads CASGKDSSYNEQYF. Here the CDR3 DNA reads TGTGCCAGCGGCAAGGACAGCTCCTACAATGAGCAGTACTTC.

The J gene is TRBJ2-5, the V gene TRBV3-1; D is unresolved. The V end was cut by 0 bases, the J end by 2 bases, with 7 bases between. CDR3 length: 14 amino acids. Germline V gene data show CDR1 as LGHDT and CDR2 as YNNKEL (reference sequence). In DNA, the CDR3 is TGTGCCAGCAGCCAAGAATTTAAACAAGAGACCCAGTACTTC. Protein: CASSQEFKQETQYF.

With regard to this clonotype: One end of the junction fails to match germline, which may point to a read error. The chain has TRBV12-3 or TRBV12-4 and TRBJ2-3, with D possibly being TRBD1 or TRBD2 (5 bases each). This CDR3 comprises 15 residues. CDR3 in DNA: TGTGCCGGCAGTCACCAGGGACGAGGGACAGATACGCAGTATTTT. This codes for CAGSHQGRGTDTQYF.